Below are 4 T cell receptor beta chains sequenced from a single sample in a study of OX40 agonist ivuxolimab in advanced cancers. Profiled with immunoSEQ multiplex PCR; TCRdb holds only in-frame clones, not every one. The repertoire includes around 17,000 clones, 90% to 95% of them detected once, and roughly 7% sits in the top ten. The source material was CD4+ or CD8+ T cells sorted from blood, sampled in a trial of the OX40 agonist ivuxolimab. The receptors were gathered from an adult with an advanced solid tumor such as melanoma, head and neck, liver or kidney cancer.

The gene calls are TRBV7-8 and TRBJ1-1; D possibly corresponds to TRBD1 (6 bases). The CDR3 is made up of 15 amino acids. V dropped 4 bases and J dropped 6 bases, with 18 bases sitting between them. In germline, CDR1 is SGHVS, CDR2 FQNEAQ. The CDR3 DNA reads as TGTGCCAGCAGCTCACATCCAGACAGGCTCGCTGAAGCTTTCTTT. It yields the protein CASSSHPDRLAEAFF.

The chain uses TRBV9 and TRBJ2-7; no definite D call. The CDR3 sequence is 13 residues long. The V end lost 0 bases, the J end lost 0 bases, and 4 bases lay between the germline ends. Germline V gives CDR1 SGDLS, CDR2 YYNGEE. CDR3 in amino acids: CASSVAHSYEQYF. The CDR3, as DNA: TGTGCCAGCAGCGTAGCCCACTCCTACGAGCAGTACTTC.

As for this clone: A read error is possible here, since a much larger clone lies one base away. This chain links TRBV21-1 with TRBJ1-5. TRBV21-1 is designated a pseudogene. This CDR3 is built from 16 residues. Written as DNA, the CDR3 is TGTGCCAGCAGCAAATGGTGGAGAAGTAGCAATCAGTCCCAGCATTTT. It yields the protein CASSKWWRSSNQSQHF.

The gene calls are TRBV18 and TRBJ2-3; 7 bases fit TRBD2. This CDR3 is built from 17 residues. The germline gives CDR1 KGHSH, CDR2 LQKENI. The V segment lost 3 bases and the J segment 3 bases; nucleotides outside the gene matches: 12. CDR3 sequence: CASSPRGSSGPTDTQYF. The CDR3 nucleotides are TGTGCCAGCTCACCGCGGGGGTCTAGCGGACCAACAGATACGCAGTATTTT.